The subject of this entry is one T cell receptor (beta chain). The record originates from a study of T cells in women clearing cervical HPV infection. TCRdb's copy holds only in-frame clones and misses some; the assay was immunoSEQ multiplex PCR. The sample holds 31,000 or so clones. The source of this sequence is a woman between 18 and 69 years old with a cervical HPV16 infection that either progressed to CIN3+ or cleared (not recorded which). The sequenced material came from blood buffy coat.

The CDR3 is CSASVMAGGPQDTQYF. The covered CDR3 bases are TGCAGTGCTAGCGTTATGGCGGGGGGGCCACAAGATACG. V usage is TRBV20-1 and J usage is TRBJ2-3, with 9 bases identical to TRBD2. The CDR3 extends 3 residues past the end of the read, so its final part is completed from the germline J gene. The CDR3 length is 16 residues. The V gene's germline CDR1 is DFQATT and CDR2 SNEGSKA (reference sequence). V trimming: 3 bases; J trimming: 5 bases; junction bases outside the gene matches: 12.